These 9 T cell receptor beta chains came from one sample sequenced in a study of blood T cell repertoires in COVID-19. Sequencing was performed with immunoSEQ multiplex PCR; in TCRdb, only in-frame clones are kept and a portion is missing. The sample has 150,000 to 200,000 clones; about four fifths are singletons. Sequenced sample: peripheral blood. These receptor sequences come from a woman between 65 and 79 years old with COVID-19, enrolled during active disease.

This rearrangement joins TRBV7-9 to TRBJ1-2; D may be TRBD1 (5 bases). The CDR3 totals 13 residues. Trimming took 1 base from V and 7 from J, leaving 10 bases between them. The V gene's germline CDR1 is SEHNR and CDR2 FQNEAQ (reference sequence). CDR3 region: CASSLGQGGGYTF. DNA for the CDR3: TGTGCCAGCAGCTTAGGGCAGGGCGGTGGCTACACCTTC.

The CDR3 nucleotides are TGTGCCAGCAAGAGCCGGGACAGAGATAATTCACCCCTCCACTTT. Amino acids: CASKSRDRDNSPLHF. This chain uses TRBV6-6 with TRBJ1-6; 7 nucleotides agree with TRBD1. The V gene end was trimmed by 7 bases and the J gene end by 5 bases; junction bases not matched to a gene: 8. This CDR3 comprises 15 residues. Germline CDR1 is MNHNY and CDR2 is SVGAGI (reference sequence).

This chain uses TRBV18 with TRBJ1-2; 7 bases align to TRBD1. Per the germline V gene, CDR1 is KGHSH and CDR2 is LQKENI. The CDR3 runs to 13 residues. Unmatched junction bases numbered 4, after V lost 3 bases and J lost 6 bases. The CDR3 DNA reads as TGTGCCAGCTCACCTTTCACAGGGGATGGCTACACCTTC. This gives the protein CASSPFTGDGYTF. The entire variable domain, with the rest obtained from reference TRBV18 and TRBJ1-2, is as follows: NAGVMQNPRHLVRRRGQEARLRCSPMKGHSHVYWYRQLPEEGLKFMVYLQKENIIDESGMPKERFSAEFPKEGPSILRIQQVVRGDSAAYFCASSPFTGDGYTFGSGTRLTVV.

This clone was counted only a few times. The chain carries TRBV27 and TRBJ1-4; D gene uncertain. Trimming removed 3 bases at V and 5 bases at J, with 10 bases between. The CDR3 totals 14 residues. Germline CDR1 and CDR2: MNHEY and SMNVEV (reference sequence). The CDR3 protein is CASSFAGDNEKLFF. The CDR3 DNA reads TGTGCCAGCAGTTTCGCAGGCGACAATGAAAAACTGTTTTTT.

This clone was picked up one time. This chain joins TRBV18 and TRBJ1-1; 8 bases fit TRBD1. Trimming at V came to 5 bases and at J to 0 bases, leaving 8 bases not matched to a gene. The CDR3 consists of 16 residues. The germline V gene encodes CDR1 KGHSH and CDR2 LQKENI. CDR3 sequence reads: CASSLGTGEMNTEAFF. The DNA for the CDR3 is TGTGCCAGCTCATTAGGGACAGGCGAAATGAACACTGAAGCTTTCTTT.

The chain combines TRBV7-9 with TRBJ2-3; D might be TRBD2 (6 bases). Looked up from germline, CDR1 is SEHNR and CDR2 is FQNEAQ (reference sequence). The length of the CDR3 is 16 residues. V shed 8 bases and J shed 0 bases, with 18 bases lying between them. For the CDR3, the DNA is TGTGCCAGCGGCCCCGCGCGGGGTTCTAGCACAGATACGCAGTATTTT. Translation: CASGPARGSSTDTQYF.

The chain is built from TRBV28 and TRBJ1-1; no reliable D call. The germline V gene encodes CDR1 MDHEN and CDR2 SYDVKM. The CDR3 is made up of 13 amino acids. V was shortened by 5 bases and J by 0 bases, with 7 bases between the two germline ends. DNA for the CDR3: TGTGCCAGCAGTCAGAACATGAACACTGAAGCTTTCTTT. Encoded protein: CASSQNMNTEAFF.

The chain carries TRBV5-1 and TRBJ2-2; 12 bases map to TRBD1. Germline-derived CDR1 and CDR2 are SGHRS and YFSETQ. The CDR3 is 18 residues long. V shed 0 bases and J 7 bases; nucleotides not matched to a gene: 10. CDR3 loop: CASSLDPRGQGANGELFF. The CDR3 bases are TGCGCCAGCAGCTTGGATCCCAGGGGACAGGGGGCAAACGGGGAGCTGTTTTTT.

This clone has more than one count but fewer than ten. The chain couples TRBV6-2 or TRBV6-3 to TRBJ2-5, with TRBD2 identical over 7 bases. There are 14 residues in the CDR3. Losses at the gene ends were 4 bases for V and 6 bases for J; bases not matched to a gene: 8. Germline CDR1 is MNHEY and CDR2 is SVGEGT. In DNA form, the CDR3 reads TGTGCCAGCAGTTTGACAGCGGGAATAAAGACCCAGTACTTC. Protein product: CASSLTAGIKTQYF.